Shown below are 27 T cell receptor beta chains from a single sample sequenced in a study of response to subunit inactivated influenza vaccine listed by TCRdb under 2018. The library was made by RT-PCR. The listed sequencing device is Illumina HiSeq 2500. TCRdb redid the processing of the public reads, applying fastp at Q25 and MiXCR, and retained in-frame beta chains. Entries are consolidated by CDR3 protein sequence, retaining the most common genes and DNA. In this sample the table shows 450,000 to 600,000 distinct CDR3 sequences, roughly 7.6% of which occur a single time. Of the sample, around 13% is held by the ten largest clones. The material sequenced was PBMCs from blood, taken roughly 24 months after vaccination. The receptor set was obtained from a man between 45 and 75 years old who received an inactivated influenza vaccine. Donor details come from another sample of the same person, matched by shared clones.

The table lists this clonotype with many counts. The genes are TRBV7-2 and TRBJ2-3; a weak D match, TRBD2 (6 bases). The germline CDR1 and CDR2 sequences are SGHTA and FQGNSA. The CDR3 has 14 amino acids. The ends were cut back, 4 bases at V and 5 bases at J, with 13 bases in the middle. CDR3 sequence reads: CASSSPRRGDTQYF. The CDR3 DNA reads as TGTGCCAGCAGCTCCCCGAGGCGGGGAGATACGCAGTATTTT.

The J gene is TRBJ2-7, the V gene TRBV20-1, with a possible D match to TRBD2 (5 bases). The CDR3 has 12 amino acids. Trimming shortened V by 3 bases and J by 3 bases, and 9 bases separated the two germline ends. The germline V gene has CDR1 DFQATT and CDR2 SNEGSKA (reference sequence). Here the CDR3 DNA reads TGCAGTGCTAGTGTAGGACTCTACGAGCAGTACTTC. It is translated as CSASVGLYEQYF.

This clonotype was seen repeatedly, ten times or more. The rearrangement uses TRBV6-4 and TRBJ2-7; 8 bases match TRBD2. V dropped 6 bases and J dropped 6; count of bases not matched to a gene: 7. The CDR3 length is 13 residues. The germline CDR1 and CDR2 sequences are MRHNA and SNTAGT. CDR3 nucleotide sequence: TGTGCCAGCAGCCAGGGACTAGTAGTCGAGCAGTACTTC. This gives the protein CASSQGLVVEQYF.

This clonotype has a handful of counts. V usage is TRBV5-1 and J usage is TRBJ1-1, with 8 bases identical to TRBD1. In germline, CDR1 is SGHRS, CDR2 YFSETQ. V was pared by 3 bases and J by 5 bases, with 12 bases of the junction left unmatched. This CDR3 is 16 amino acids long. This CDR3 reads CASSSRTGMIGTEAFF. The CDR3 DNA reads TGCGCCAGCAGCTCCAGGACAGGGATGATCGGTACTGAAGCTTTCTTT.

This clonotype appeared many times. The chain carries TRBV5-1 and TRBJ2-7; 9 nucleotides match TRBD1. With V trimmed by 3 bases and J by 1 base, 11 bases remained unmatched. The CDR3 has 17 residues. CDR1 is SGHRS, CDR2 YFSETQ, per germline. The DNA of the CDR3 is TGCGCCAGCAGCTATACCTGGACCGGGACAGGGTCCTACGAGCAGTACTTC. This codes for CASSYTWTGTGSYEQYF.

The CDR3 DNA reads as TGTGCCAGCAGCTTTAATCCCGGGGAGCTGTTTTTT. Its protein is CASSFNPGELFF. The chain is built from TRBV5-5 and TRBJ2-2; no reliable D call. Germline values: CDR1 SGHKS, CDR2 YYEKEE (reference sequence). The CDR3 length is 12 residues. With 2 bases removed from V and 6 bases from J, the gap between germline ends came to 5 bases.

This clonotype was picked up a small number of times. The rearrangement links TRBV12-3 or TRBV12-4 to TRBJ2-7; D could derive from TRBD1 or TRBD2 (5 bases each). Trimming cost V 6 bases and J 9 bases, with 18 bases left between them. The CDR3 has 13 amino acids. The chain's CDR3 is CASSPGTSTGQYF. The DNA of the CDR3 is TGTGCCAGCAGCCCAGGGACCTCCACAGGGCAGTACTTC.

There are a few counts of this clonotype. V usage is TRBV11-2 and J usage is TRBJ2-5, with 7 bases fitting TRBD2. Germline V gene data show CDR1 as SGHAT and CDR2 as FQNNGV. The V segment lost 5 bases and the J segment 3 bases; nucleotides outside the gene matches: 12. This CDR3 has 16 amino acids. For the CDR3, the DNA is TGTGCCAGCAGCCCGATGGGGTCTAGCGGTGAAGAGACCCAGTACTTC. Its translation is CASSPMGSSGEETQYF.

This clonotype was picked up many times. The chain is built from TRBV4-3 and TRBJ2-1; D remains unclear. The CDR3 spans 12 residues. V lost 0 bases, J lost 12 bases, and 9 bases lay in between. CDR1 LGHNA and CDR2 YSLEER come from the germline V gene. CDR3 sequence reads: CASSQDTNRQFF. The CDR3 DNA reads TGCGCCAGCAGCCAAGACACAAACCGGCAGTTCTTC.

This clonotype appeared many times. This chain joins TRBV7-2 and TRBJ2-1; the D is unclear. The germline V gene encodes CDR1 SGHTA and CDR2 FQGNSA. The germline V and J ends were trimmed by 1 base and 0 bases, with 10 bases remaining between them. The CDR3 spans 16 residues. The CDR3: CASSLEAGSSYNEQFF. In DNA form, the CDR3 reads TGTGCCAGCAGCTTAGAGGCAGGAAGCTCCTACAATGAGCAGTTCTTC. Full variable domain (remainder filled in from reference TRBV7-2 and TRBJ2-1): GAGVSQSPSNKVTEKGKDVELRCDPISGHTALYWYRQSLGQGLEFLIYFQGNSAPDKSGLPSDRFSAERTGGSVSTLTIQRTQQEDSAVYLCASSLEAGSSYNEQFFGPGTRLTVL.

This clonotype was found a few times. This chain links TRBV19 with TRBJ1-5; TRBD1 is a possible D gene (5 bases). V lost 10 bases, J lost 7 bases, and 20 bases lay in between. The CDR3 sequence is 14 residues long. Germline values: CDR1 LNHDA, CDR2 SQIVND (reference sequence). CDR3 nucleotides: TGTGCCACCTCCCAAGTAGGGACGAGGCAGCCCCAGCATTTT. Protein product: CATSQVGTRQPQHF.

There are many counts of this clonotype. V and J are TRBV12-3 or TRBV12-4 and TRBJ2-7; either TRBD1 or TRBD2 may supply D (5 bases each). V was trimmed by 6 bases and J by 2 bases, leaving 11 bases between them. The CDR3 extends over 13 amino acids. The CDR3 region is CASRRDGAYEQYF. The CDR3 DNA sequence: TGTGCCAGCAGACGGGACGGAGCCTACGAGCAGTACTTC.

The chain carries TRBV20-1 and TRBJ2-5; D is perhaps TRBD2 (5 bases). Germline V CDR1 and CDR2: DFQATT, SNEGSKA (reference sequence). CDR3 length: 16 amino acids. V was trimmed by 0 bases and J by 5 bases, leaving 19 bases between them. The CDR3 loop is CSARDLLAKNGETQYF. CDR3 bases: TGCAGTGCTAGAGATCTCTTAGCGAAAAATGGGGAGACCCAGTACTTC.

The chain joins TRBV20-1 to TRBJ1-2; tentatively, D is TRBD1 (5 bases). Germline CDR1 DFQATT, CDR2 SNEGSKA (reference sequence). CDR3 length equals 13 residues. The germline V and J ends were trimmed by 5 bases and 2 bases, with 12 bases remaining between them. The CDR3 nucleotides are TGCAGTGCTTGGGACGGGGGGAACTATGGCTACACCTTC. Its translation is CSAWDGGNYGYTF.

This clonotype was detected only a few times. The V call is TRBV7-2, the J call TRBJ2-3; no firm D call. Trimming stripped 4 bases from V and 7 bases from J, with 9 bases between. Per the germline V gene, CDR1 is SGHTA and CDR2 is FQGNSA. This CDR3 is 12 amino acids long. The CDR3, as DNA: TGTGCCAGCAGCTCGACAATAAATACGCAGTATTTT. It yields the protein CASSSTINTQYF.

This clonotype has at least ten counts. CDR3 nucleotides: TGCGCCAGCAGCTTGGCCGGGACAGAGAAAAACGAGCAGTACTTC. Translation: CASSLAGTEKNEQYF. The chain carries TRBV5-1 and TRBJ2-7; 7 bases are shared with TRBD1. The germline CDR1 and CDR2 sequences are SGHRS and YFSETQ. The V segment lost 0 bases and the J segment 5 bases; nucleotides outside the gene matches: 8. The CDR3 extends over 15 amino acids.

This clonotype was detected only a few times. DNA for the CDR3: TGCGCCAGCAGCCAAGATCTGAGACAGGGGGCTAGGGGCAATCAGCCCCAGCATTTT. Translated: CASSQDLRQGARGNQPQHF. V is TRBV4-3 and J is TRBJ1-5; 10 bases agree with TRBD1. Per the germline V gene, CDR1 is LGHNA and CDR2 is YSLEER. The trim removed 0 bases at V and 2 bases at J, leaving 10 bases unmatched. The CDR3 is 19 residues long.

The chain combines TRBV7-9 with TRBJ2-3; D unresolved. The CDR3 runs to 12 residues. Trimming pared 5 bases from V and 6 bases from J, leaving 9 bases between. Looked up from germline, CDR1 is SEHNR and CDR2 is FQNEAQ (reference sequence). This CDR3 is CASSPLDDTQYF. The CDR3 DNA reads as TGTGCCAGCAGCCCCCTGGACGATACGCAGTATTTT.

At least ten counts were recorded for this clonotype. This chain uses TRBV25-1 with TRBJ2-7; tentative D call: TRBD1 (6 bases). The ends were cut back, 10 bases at V and 0 bases at J, with 13 bases in the middle. The CDR3 is 13 amino acids. Per the germline V gene, CDR1 is MGHDK and CDR2 is SYGVNS. The CDR3 nucleotides read TGTGCCACCCGTCCAGGGGCCTCCTACGAGCAGTACTTC. Its translation is CATRPGASYEQYF.

This clonotype was seen at least ten times. V and J are TRBV5-1 and TRBJ1-1; D is perhaps TRBD1 (6 bases). V dropped 0 bases and J dropped 1 base, with 10 bases sitting between them. Germline-derived CDR1 and CDR2 are SGHRS and YFSETQ. The CDR3 is 15 residues long. This CDR3 is CASSLEGQRNTEAFF. CDR3 nucleotides: TGCGCCAGCAGCTTGGAGGGACAAAGGAACACTGAAGCTTTCTTT.

The genes are TRBV7-9 and TRBJ2-5; 12 positions match TRBD2. After removal of 4 bases from V and 5 bases from J, the junction contained 11 bases not matched to a gene. Germline values: CDR1 SEHNR, CDR2 FQNEAQ (reference sequence). The length of the CDR3 is 17 residues. The CDR3 here is CASSSGLAGILPETQYF. The DNA of the CDR3 is TGTGCCAGCAGCTCTGGACTAGCGGGGATCCTCCCGGAGACCCAGTACTTC.

This clonotype was counted ten times or more. The chain joins TRBV20-1 to TRBJ1-1; D remains unclear. This CDR3 is built from 15 residues. Germline CDR1 and CDR2: DFQATT and SNEGSKA (reference sequence). Trimming pared 3 bases from V and 5 bases from J, leaving 19 bases between. CDR3 protein: CSASPPSRAGTEAFF. Here the CDR3 DNA reads TGCAGTGCTAGCCCCCCATCGCGAGCGGGGACTGAAGCTTTCTTT.

This clonotype was detected a few times. The CDR3 DNA is TGCAGTGCTAGGGATACAGGGACAGGGGGAGAGACCCAGTACTTC. It yields the protein CSARDTGTGGETQYF. The V and J genes are TRBV20-1 and TRBJ2-5; 11 bases line up with TRBD1. Per germline, CDR1 DFQATT and CDR2 SNEGSKA (reference sequence). This CDR3 has 15 residues. The ends lost 3 bases at V and 4 bases at J; junction bases unmatched: 7.

This clonotype was observed at least ten times. The chain couples TRBV4-3 to TRBJ2-2; 7 nucleotides align to TRBD2. The CDR3 loop spans 16 amino acids. Germline V gene lookup returns CDR1 LGHNA and CDR2 YSLEER. Losses at the gene ends were 0 bases for V and 7 bases for J; bases not matched to a gene: 8. CDR3 in amino acids: CASSQDWGLPGGELFF. CDR3 nucleotide sequence: TGCGCCAGCAGCCAAGATTGGGGACTACCTGGCGGGGAGCTGTTTTTT.

This clonotype was counted many times. J is TRBJ1-1 and V is TRBV5-1; D uncertain. The V gene lost 5 bases and the J gene lost 0 bases, with 8 bases spanning the gap. This CDR3 region has 13 residues. The germline V gene encodes CDR1 SGHRS and CDR2 YFSETQ. CDR3 residues: CASRPKVNTEAFF. The CDR3 DNA is TGCGCCAGCAGGCCCAAGGTGAACACTGAAGCTTTCTTT.

This clonotype was seen a handful of times. V is TRBV6-1 and J is TRBJ1-6; D perhaps matches TRBD1 (6 bases). Germline CDR1 reads MNHNS; CDR2 reads SASEGT. This CDR3 comprises 13 residues. The germline V and J ends were trimmed by 11 bases and 5 bases, with 13 bases remaining between them. CDR3 coding DNA: TGTGCCGGGAGGGGGATGAATAATTCACCCCTCCACTTT. Amino acid sequence: CAGRGMNNSPLHF.

This clonotype appeared a few times. The chain has TRBV7-9 and TRBJ2-3; 7 bases are a match to TRBD2. Per germline, CDR1 SEHNR and CDR2 FQNEAQ (reference sequence). Trimming at V came to 5 bases and at J to 3 bases, leaving 11 bases not matched to a gene. CDR3 length equals 16 residues. The CDR3 spells CASSQLPSGKTDTQYF. CDR3 nucleotide sequence: TGTGCCAGCAGCCAGTTGCCTAGCGGTAAAACAGATACGCAGTATTTT. Complete variable domain (other parts from reference TRBV7-9 and TRBJ2-3): DTGVSQNPRHKITKRGQNVTFRCDPISEHNRLYWYRQTLGQGPEFLTYFQNEAQLEKSRLLSDRFSAERPKGSFSTLEIQRTEQGDSAMYLCASSQLPSGKTDTQYFGPGTRLTVL.